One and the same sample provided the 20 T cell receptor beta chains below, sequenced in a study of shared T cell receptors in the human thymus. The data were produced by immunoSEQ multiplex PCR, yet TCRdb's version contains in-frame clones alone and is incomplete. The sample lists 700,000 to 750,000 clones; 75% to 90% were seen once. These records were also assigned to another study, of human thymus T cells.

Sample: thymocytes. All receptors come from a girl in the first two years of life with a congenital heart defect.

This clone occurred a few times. Written as DNA, the CDR3 is TGTGCCAGTAGGCGGGGGGCCCCCACAGATACGCAGTATTTT. Translated: CASRRGAPTDTQYF. The J gene is TRBJ2-3, the V gene TRBV19, with 8 bases matching TRBD2. Looked up from germline, CDR1 is LNHDA and CDR2 is SQIVND (reference sequence). Germline trimming cut 6 bases from V and 2 bases from J; bases unmatched to any gene: 4. The CDR3 is 14 residues long.

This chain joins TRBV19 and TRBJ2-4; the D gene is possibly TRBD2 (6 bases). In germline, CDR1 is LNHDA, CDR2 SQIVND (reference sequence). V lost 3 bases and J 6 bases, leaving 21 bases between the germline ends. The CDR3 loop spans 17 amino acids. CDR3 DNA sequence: TGTGCCAGTAGTATTGGCGGGGCGGGAAACCCAACAAACATTCAGTACTTC. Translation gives CASSIGGAGNPTNIQYF. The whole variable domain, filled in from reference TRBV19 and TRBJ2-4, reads DGGITQSPKYLFRKEGQNVTLSCEQNLNHDAMYWYRQDPGQGLRLIYYSQIVNDFQKGDIAEGYSVSREKKESFPLTVTSAQKNPTAFYLCASSIGGAGNPTNIQYFGAGTRLSVL.

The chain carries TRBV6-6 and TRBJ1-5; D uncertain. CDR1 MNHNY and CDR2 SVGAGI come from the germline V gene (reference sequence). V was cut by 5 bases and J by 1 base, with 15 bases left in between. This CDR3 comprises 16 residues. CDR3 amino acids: CASSMGRGPSNQPQHF. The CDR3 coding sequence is TGTGCCAGCAGTATGGGCCGTGGCCCGAGCAATCAGCCCCAGCATTTT.

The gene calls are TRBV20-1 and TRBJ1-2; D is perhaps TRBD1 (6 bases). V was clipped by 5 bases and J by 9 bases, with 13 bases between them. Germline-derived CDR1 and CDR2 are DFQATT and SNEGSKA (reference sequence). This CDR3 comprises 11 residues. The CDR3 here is CSAEKDSRYTF. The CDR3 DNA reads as TGCAGTGCTGAAAAGGACAGTCGCTACACCTTC.

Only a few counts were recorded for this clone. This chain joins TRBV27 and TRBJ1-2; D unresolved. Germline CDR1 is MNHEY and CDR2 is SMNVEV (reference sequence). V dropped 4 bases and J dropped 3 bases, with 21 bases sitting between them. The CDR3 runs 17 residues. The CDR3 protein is CASSSSQRRVEDYGYTF. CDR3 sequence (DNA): TGTGCCAGCAGTTCGAGTCAGCGGAGGGTTGAGGACTATGGCTACACCTTC.

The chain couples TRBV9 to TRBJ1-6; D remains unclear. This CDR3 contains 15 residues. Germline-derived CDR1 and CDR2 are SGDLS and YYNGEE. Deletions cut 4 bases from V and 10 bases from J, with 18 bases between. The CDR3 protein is CASSPDIARLSPLHF. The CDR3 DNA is TGTGCCAGCAGCCCTGACATCGCCCGGCTCTCACCCCTCCACTTT.

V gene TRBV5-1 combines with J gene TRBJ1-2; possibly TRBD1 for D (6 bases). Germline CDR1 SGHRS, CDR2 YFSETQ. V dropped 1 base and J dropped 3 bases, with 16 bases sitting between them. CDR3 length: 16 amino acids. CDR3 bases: TGCGCCAGCAGCTTGTGCCCCAGGGGCATGTACTATGGCTACACCTTC. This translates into CASSLCPRGMYYGYTF.

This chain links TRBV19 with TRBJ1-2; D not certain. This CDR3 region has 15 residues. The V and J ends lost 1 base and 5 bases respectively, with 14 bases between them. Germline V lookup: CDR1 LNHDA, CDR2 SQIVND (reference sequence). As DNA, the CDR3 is TGTGCCAGTAGTATAGGTCAACAGATTACTTATGGCTACACCTTC. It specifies CASSIGQQITYGYTF. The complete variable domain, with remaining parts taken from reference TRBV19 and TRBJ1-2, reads DGGITQSPKYLFRKEGQNVTLSCEQNLNHDAMYWYRQDPGQGLRLIYYSQIVNDFQKGDIAEGYSVSREKKESFPLTVTSAQKNPTAFYLCASSIGQQITYGYTFGSGTRLTVV.

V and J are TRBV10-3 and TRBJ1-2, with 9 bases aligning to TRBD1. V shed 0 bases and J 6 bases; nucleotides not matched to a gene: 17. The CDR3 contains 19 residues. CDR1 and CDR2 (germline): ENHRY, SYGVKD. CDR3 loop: CAISESAPRVLTGGHGYTF. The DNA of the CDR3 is TGTGCCATCAGTGAGTCGGCCCCTCGTGTTCTTACAGGGGGCCATGGCTACACCTTC.

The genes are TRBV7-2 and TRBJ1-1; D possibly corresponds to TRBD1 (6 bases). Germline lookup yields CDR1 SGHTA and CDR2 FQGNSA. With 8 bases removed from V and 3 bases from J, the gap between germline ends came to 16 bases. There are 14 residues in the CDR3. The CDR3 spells CASEYGGQDTEAFF. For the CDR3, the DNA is TGTGCCAGCGAATACGGGGGGCAGGACACTGAAGCTTTCTTT.

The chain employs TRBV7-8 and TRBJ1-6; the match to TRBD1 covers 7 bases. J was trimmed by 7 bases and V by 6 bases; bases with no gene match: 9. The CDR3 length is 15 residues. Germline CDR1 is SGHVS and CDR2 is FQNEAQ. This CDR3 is CASSNLDRENSPLHF. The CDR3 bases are TGTGCCAGCAGTAACTTAGACAGGGAAAATTCACCCCTCCACTTT.

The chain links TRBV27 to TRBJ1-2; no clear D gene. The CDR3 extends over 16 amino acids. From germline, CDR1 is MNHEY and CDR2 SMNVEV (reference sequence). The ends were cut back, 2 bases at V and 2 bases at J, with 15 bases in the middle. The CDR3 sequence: CASSLSPWAGNYGYTF. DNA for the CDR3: TGTGCCAGCAGTTTAAGTCCGTGGGCTGGGAACTATGGCTACACCTTC.

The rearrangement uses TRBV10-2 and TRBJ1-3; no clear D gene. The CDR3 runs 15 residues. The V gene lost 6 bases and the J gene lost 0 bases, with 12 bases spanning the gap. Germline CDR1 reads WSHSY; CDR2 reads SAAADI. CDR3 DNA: TGCGCCAGCAGGTCTGTGCCACTCTCTGGAAACACCATATATTTT. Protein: CASRSVPLSGNTIYF.

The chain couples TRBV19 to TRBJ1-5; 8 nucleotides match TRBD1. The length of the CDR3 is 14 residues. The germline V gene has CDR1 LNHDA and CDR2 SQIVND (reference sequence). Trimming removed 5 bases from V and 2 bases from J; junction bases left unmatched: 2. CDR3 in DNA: TGTGCCAGTAGTCTGGACAGGGGCAATCAGCCCCAGCATTTT. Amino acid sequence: CASSLDRGNQPQHF.

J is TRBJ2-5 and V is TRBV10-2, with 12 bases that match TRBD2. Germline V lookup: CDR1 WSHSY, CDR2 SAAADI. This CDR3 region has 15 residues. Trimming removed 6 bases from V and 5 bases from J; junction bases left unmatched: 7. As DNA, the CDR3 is TGCGCCAGCAGGGCTAGCGGGGGGGCGACGGAGACCCAGTACTTC. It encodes CASRASGGATETQYF.

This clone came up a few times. The CDR3 here is CASSTPGGIYGYTF. In nucleotides, the CDR3 is TGTGCCAGCAGTACCCCCGGGGGGATCTATGGCTACACCTTC. The V and J genes are TRBV28 and TRBJ1-2; a weak D match, TRBD1 (5 bases). This CDR3 comprises 14 residues. V lost 5 bases and J lost 4, with 14 bases in between. From germline, CDR1 is MDHEN and CDR2 SYDVKM.

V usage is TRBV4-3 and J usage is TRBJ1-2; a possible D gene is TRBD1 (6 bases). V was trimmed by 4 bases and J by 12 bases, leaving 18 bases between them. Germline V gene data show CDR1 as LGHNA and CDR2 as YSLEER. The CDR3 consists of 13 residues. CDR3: CASSPSPGGVDTF. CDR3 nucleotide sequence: TGCGCCAGCAGCCCTTCGCCGGGGGGCGTTGACACCTTC.

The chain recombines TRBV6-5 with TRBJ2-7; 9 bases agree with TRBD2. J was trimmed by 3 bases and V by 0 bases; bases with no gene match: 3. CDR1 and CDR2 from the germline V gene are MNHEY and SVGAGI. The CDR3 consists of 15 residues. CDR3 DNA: TGTGCCAGCAGTTACTCCCTAGCGGGGTACTACGAGCAGTACTTC. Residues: CASSYSLAGYYEQYF.

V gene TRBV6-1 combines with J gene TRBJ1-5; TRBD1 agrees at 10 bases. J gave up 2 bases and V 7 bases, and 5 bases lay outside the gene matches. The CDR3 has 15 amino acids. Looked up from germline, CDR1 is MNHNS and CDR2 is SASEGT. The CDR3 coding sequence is TGTGCCAGCATCCCCGGGACAGGGGGCAATCAGCCCCAGCATTTT. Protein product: CASIPGTGGNQPQHF.

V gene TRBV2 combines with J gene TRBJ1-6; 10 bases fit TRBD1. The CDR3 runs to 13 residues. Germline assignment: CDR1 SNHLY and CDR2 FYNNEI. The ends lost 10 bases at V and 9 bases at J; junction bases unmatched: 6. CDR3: CAKLGQGGSPLHF. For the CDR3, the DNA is TGTGCCAAGCTAGGACAGGGGGGTTCACCCCTCCACTTT. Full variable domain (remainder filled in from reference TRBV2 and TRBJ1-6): EPEVTQTPSHQVTQMGQEVILRCVPISNHLYFYWYRQILGQKVEFLVSFYNNEISEKSEIFDDQFSVERPDGSNFTLKIRSTKLEDSAMYFCAKLGQGGSPLHFGNGTRLTVT.